The 31 T cell receptor beta chains reported below all come from one sample, sequenced in a study of CD8+ T cells in alopecia areata listed by TCRdb under 2018. The time point label, read with the paper, signifies: more than three weeks on oral tofacitinib. The sample's treatment or condition label, in plain terms: oral pan-JAK inhibitor, 5-10 mg twice daily. Library method: the immunoSEQ multiplex PCR assay. RNA was extracted from all samples and reverse transcribed into cDNA as template for TCR sequencing. The clones in this table, taken by TCRdb from immuneACCESS, are in-frame only. Not every clone is retained; where verified, under half of the shortfall comes from an unresolved V gene, and the cause of the rest is unknown. The sample profile shows 140,000 to 150,000 clones; nearly 55% of them were found once. The ten largest clones add up to more than 15% of the sample. This material consisted of CD8+ T cells sorted from blood, taken at week 4, from a patient treated with tofacitinib. Receptor source: a human donor with alopecia areata.

Here the CDR3 DNA reads TGTGCCTGGAGTGAGAGCTCGGGCACTGAAGCTTTCTTT. Protein sequence: CAWSESSGTEAFF. The rearrangement uses TRBV30 and TRBJ1-1; D not certain. V lost 1 base to trimming and J lost 4 bases, with 10 bases between them. This CDR3 comprises 13 residues. The V gene's germline CDR1 is GTSNPN and CDR2 SVGIG (reference sequence).

The chain combines TRBV5-8 with TRBJ2-1; TRBD2 might be the D (6 bases). CDR1 is SGHTS and CDR2 is YDEGEE in the germline V gene. The V and J ends lost 0 bases and 7 bases respectively, with 8 bases between them. The CDR3 is made up of 13 amino acids. CDR3 protein: CASSLARGNEQFF. CDR3 sequence (DNA): TGTGCCAGCAGCTTGGCCCGGGGGAATGAGCAGTTCTTC. The variable domain in full, completed from reference TRBV5-8 and TRBJ2-1, reads EAGVTQSPTHLIKTRGQQATLRCSPISGHTSVYWYQQALGLGLQFLLWYDEGEERNRGNFPPRFSGRQFPNYSSELNVNALELEDSALYLCASSLARGNEQFFGPGTRLTVL.

The chain joins TRBV4-2 to TRBJ2-6; TRBD1 or TRBD2 may be the D gene (5 bases each). Germline CDR1 and CDR2: LGHNA and YNFKEQ. V lost 0 bases, J lost 3 bases, and 6 bases lay in between. The CDR3 covers 15 residues. CDR3: CASSQDGGGANVLTF. The CDR3 DNA follows: TGTGCCAGCAGCCAAGATGGGGGTGGGGCCAACGTCCTGACTTTC.

The chain employs TRBV2 and TRBJ2-1, with D possibly being TRBD1 (6 bases). Per the germline V gene, CDR1 is SNHLY and CDR2 is FYNNEI. Trimming pared 8 bases from V and 8 bases from J, leaving 13 bases between. The CDR3 is 12 amino acids. For the CDR3, the DNA is TGTGCCAGCCGAACAGGGTTCGATGAGCAGTTCTTC. It codes for CASRTGFDEQFF.

The chain recombines TRBV4-3 with TRBJ2-5; D may correspond to TRBD1 or TRBD2 (5 bases each). The CDR3 is made up of 14 amino acids. The germline CDR1 and CDR2 sequences are LGHNA and YSLEER. V was pared by 2 bases and J by 4 bases, with 11 bases between. The CDR3 DNA sequence: TGCGCCAGCAGCCAACCTGGGACCGGAGAGACCCAGTACTTC. Protein product: CASSQPGTGETQYF.

The chain carries TRBV6-5 and TRBJ1-2; TRBD1 matches at 7 bases. Germline V CDR1 and CDR2: MNHEY, SVGAGI. The CDR3 sequence is 13 residues long. V lost 7 bases and J lost 8; bases outside the gene matches: 10. For the CDR3, the DNA is TGTGCCAGCACCTTGGGACAGCGAGAAGGCTACACCTTC. Its translation: CASTLGQREGYTF.

V is TRBV5-1 and J is TRBJ2-1; D unclear. Germline assignment: CDR1 SGHRS and CDR2 YFSETQ. Trimming pared 0 bases from V and 5 bases from J, leaving 9 bases between. The CDR3 covers 14 residues. The CDR3 protein is CASSLARSDNEQFF. The DNA for the CDR3 is TGCGCCAGCAGCTTGGCCCGGAGCGACAATGAGCAGTTCTTC.

The chain is built from TRBV5-6 and TRBJ1-6, with 10 nucleotides matching TRBD1. This CDR3 is built from 15 residues. The germline V gene encodes CDR1 SGHDT and CDR2 YYEEEE. The trim removed 4 bases at V and 8 bases at J, leaving 6 bases unmatched. The DNA of the CDR3 is TGTGCCAGCAGCGTCCGGGACAGGGGTTATTCACCCCTCCACTTT. It translates to CASSVRDRGYSPLHF.

The chain joins TRBV29-1 to TRBJ2-3; the D call may be TRBD1 or TRBD2 (5 bases each). Germline CDR1 is SQVTM and CDR2 is ANQGSEA. The CDR3 covers 16 residues. The germline V and J ends were trimmed by 1 base and 4 bases, with 18 bases remaining between them. The CDR3 sequence is CSVEVVAGRYADTQYF. The CDR3 DNA reads TGCAGCGTTGAAGTTGTGGCAGGGAGATACGCAGATACGCAGTATTTT.

J is TRBJ1-6 and V is TRBV5-1; 10 bases agree with TRBD1. The CDR3 is made up of 17 amino acids. V lost 3 bases, J lost 8 bases, and 11 bases stayed unmatched. Germline CDR1 SGHRS, CDR2 YFSETQ. CDR3 in amino acids: CASSSTPGQGSYSPLHF. The CDR3 DNA follows: TGCGCCAGCAGCTCAACCCCGGGACAGGGGAGTTATTCACCCCTCCACTTT.

V usage is TRBV4-3 and J usage is TRBJ2-5; no reliable D call. The V gene lost 2 bases and the J gene lost 5 bases, with 15 bases spanning the gap. The CDR3 spans 15 residues. Germline V gives CDR1 LGHNA, CDR2 YSLEER. CDR3 coding DNA: TGCGCCAGCAGCCAACTCTTAGTGGGTACGGAGACCCAGTACTTC. Its translation is CASSQLLVGTETQYF.

CDR3 amino acids: CASSDAGANTGELFF. The CDR3 DNA follows: TGTGCCAGCAGTGACGCAGGGGCGAACACCGGGGAGCTGTTTTTT. The J gene is TRBJ2-2, the V gene TRBV2, with a tentative D call TRBD1 (6 bases). Trimming shortened V by 3 bases and J by 0 bases, and 8 bases separated the two germline ends. Germline V gives CDR1 SNHLY, CDR2 FYNNEI. CDR3 length equals 15 residues.

This clone was seen once. The chain has TRBV4-2 and TRBJ1-5, with D possibly being TRBD1 (5 bases). V lost 0 bases to trimming and J lost 4 bases, with 16 bases between them. The CDR3 extends over 17 amino acids. Germline loops: CDR1 LGHNA, CDR2 YNFKEQ. The CDR3 spells CASSQDGGEPGNQPQHF. The CDR3 region has the DNA TGTGCCAGCAGCCAAGATGGCGGGGAACCAGGGAATCAGCCCCAGCATTTT.

The rearrangement links TRBV6-5 to TRBJ2-5; D unresolved. The CDR3 is 15 residues long. Germline CDR1 reads MNHEY; CDR2 reads SVGAGI. The V gene lost 5 bases and the J gene lost 2 bases, with 15 bases spanning the gap. CDR3 coding DNA: TGTGCCAGCAGTCCTCGGCCAACCTCACAAGAGACCCAGTACTTC. Its protein is CASSPRPTSQETQYF.

The chain combines TRBV9 with TRBJ2-1; 9 bases align to TRBD1. V was pared by 4 bases and J by 9 bases, with 5 bases of the junction left unmatched. Looked up from germline, CDR1 is SGDLS and CDR2 is YYNGEE. The length of the CDR3 is 13 residues. As DNA, the CDR3 is TGTGCCAGCAGCCGAATACAGGGGGCTGAGCAGTTCTTC. Translating gives CASSRIQGAEQFF.

V is TRBV30 and J is TRBJ1-1; a weak D match, TRBD1 (6 bases). V lost 1 base and J 5 bases, leaving 11 bases between the germline ends. CDR3 length: 13 residues. The V gene's germline CDR1 is GTSNPN and CDR2 SVGIG (reference sequence). In DNA form, the CDR3 reads TGTGCCTGGAGTGCTGGGGGGCGGACTGAAGCTTTCTTT. Translated, it gives CAWSAGGRTEAFF.

The chain combines TRBV5-6 with TRBJ2-6, with D unclear. Germline CDR1 SGHDT, CDR2 YYEEEE. V gave up 1 base and J gave up 3 bases, with 5 bases separating them. This CDR3 has 14 residues. CDR3 nucleotide sequence: TGTGCCAGCAGCTTGTCTATTGGGGCCAACGTCCTGACTTTC. Its protein is CASSLSIGANVLTF.

As for this clone: This likely reflects a read error, since a far larger clone is one base away. J is TRBJ2-2 and V is TRBV25-1; D ambiguous. The CDR3 loop spans 13 amino acids. The germline gives CDR1 MGHDK, CDR2 SYGVNS. V was cut by 1 base and J by 3 bases, with 3 bases left in between. The CDR3 bases are TGTGCCAGCAGTGAATCGGACACCGGGGAGCTGTTTTTT. Protein sequence: CASSESDTGELFF.

Remarks on this clone: A much larger clone differs from this one at a single base, so this may be a read error. The chain has TRBV6-1 and TRBJ1-5; a possible D gene is TRBD1 (5 bases). This CDR3 contains 13 residues. Germline V gene data show CDR1 as MNHNS and CDR2 as SASEGT. V gave up 4 bases and J gave up 1 base, with 5 bases separating them. The CDR3 DNA reads as TGTGCCAGCAGTGGGGACAGCAATCAGCCCCAGCATTTT. It encodes CASSGDSNQPQHF.

The rearrangement joins TRBV5-6 to TRBJ2-7; D ambiguous. Trimming removed 3 bases at V and 1 base at J, with 8 bases between. The CDR3 contains 13 residues. The germline CDR1 and CDR2 sequences are SGHDT and YYEEEE. CDR3 loop: CASSWSSSYEQYF. In nucleotides, the CDR3 is TGTGCCAGCAGCTGGTCCAGTTCCTACGAGCAGTACTTC.

V usage is TRBV7-9 and J usage is TRBJ2-5, with TRBD2 as a possible D gene (5 bases). V lost 5 bases, J lost 5 bases, and 15 bases lay in between. Germline V gives CDR1 SEHNR, CDR2 FQNEAQ (reference sequence). CDR3 length: 14 amino acids. In DNA, the CDR3 is TGTGCCAGCAGCCCCCCAGGAGGAATGGAGACCCAGTACTTC. Translated, it gives CASSPPGGMETQYF.

V is TRBV2 and J is TRBJ2-7; D remains unclear. V lost 4 bases, J lost 2 bases, and 3 bases lay in between. The CDR3 contains 11 residues. The germline gives CDR1 SNHLY, CDR2 FYNNEI. CDR3 in amino acids: CASSGPYEQYF. DNA for the CDR3: TGTGCCAGCAGTGGCCCCTACGAGCAGTACTTC.

This clone showed up just a few times. The chain employs TRBV28 and TRBJ1-2, with a weak D call TRBD1 (5 bases). Germline CDR1 MDHEN, CDR2 SYDVKM. The CDR3 spans 13 residues. Between the trimmed V and J ends, which lost 11 bases and 4 bases, there was a span of 17 bases. This CDR3 reads CAGGPAEGYGYTF. Written as DNA, the CDR3 is TGTGCCGGGGGTCCAGCCGAGGGCTATGGCTACACCTTC.

This clone was counted a few times. For the CDR3, the DNA is TGCAGCGTTTGGGACAGGGTAACTAGCACAGATACGCAGTATTTT. This sequence encodes CSVWDRVTSTDTQYF. The chain uses TRBV29-1 and TRBJ2-3, with 9 bases fitting TRBD1. From germline, CDR1 is SQVTM and CDR2 ANQGSEA. V was clipped by 5 bases and J by 0 bases; unmatched bases: 6. This CDR3 spans 15 amino acids.

This clone was picked up a small number of times. The CDR3 protein is CSVGIIGQNTGELFF. The CDR3 DNA sequence: TGCAGCGTTGGAATCATTGGACAGAACACCGGGGAGCTGTTTTTT. This chain joins TRBV29-1 and TRBJ2-2, with D perhaps matching TRBD1 (5 bases). V was trimmed by 4 bases and J by 1 base, leaving 13 bases between them. The V gene's germline CDR1 is SQVTM and CDR2 ANQGSEA. This CDR3 region has 15 residues.

The rearrangement links TRBV19 to TRBJ2-7; tentative D call: TRBD1 (6 bases). Germline CDR1 reads LNHDA; CDR2 reads SQIVND (reference sequence). This CDR3 comprises 17 residues. V gave up 6 bases and J gave up 2 bases, with 23 bases separating them. The CDR3: CASSGYLAGTTTYEQYF. The CDR3 nucleotides are TGTGCCAGTAGCGGATACCTCGCCGGGACAACTACCTACGAGCAGTACTTC. Variable domain in full (rest from reference TRBV19 and TRBJ2-7): DGGITQSPKYLFRKEGQNVTLSCEQNLNHDAMYWYRQDPGQGLRLIYYSQIVNDFQKGDIAEGYSVSREKKESFPLTVTSAQKNPTAFYLCASSGYLAGTTTYEQYFGPGTRLTVT.

CDR3 bases: TGTGCCAGCAGTGAAGCGGCAGCCAACACTGAAGCTTTCTTT. Amino acid sequence: CASSEAAANTEAFF. This sequence joins TRBV2 and TRBJ1-1; no reliable D call. The CDR3 has 14 residues. V lost 0 bases to trimming and J lost 2 bases, with 7 bases between them. Germline assignment: CDR1 SNHLY and CDR2 FYNNEI.

In its sample, this clone was seen a few times. The J gene is TRBJ1-2, the V gene TRBV19, with 8 positions matching TRBD1. V shed 5 bases, J shed 4 bases, and the junction held 3 bases outside the gene matches. Germline CDR1 reads LNHDA; CDR2 reads SQIVND (reference sequence). The CDR3 sequence is 13 residues long. CDR3 DNA sequence: TGTGCCAGTAGTTCAGGGGGCGGCTATGGCTACACCTTC. Its translation: CASSSGGGYGYTF.

The rearrangement links TRBV30 to TRBJ1-1; possible D gene TRBD1, 6 bases. Germline assignment: CDR1 GTSNPN and CDR2 SVGIG (reference sequence). With 7 bases removed from V and 3 bases from J, the gap between germline ends came to 12 bases. The CDR3 is 12 amino acids. The CDR3 DNA is TGTGCCTTCGTGGGGGCGGACACTGAAGCTTTCTTT. This sequence encodes CAFVGADTEAFF. Together with reference TRBV30 and TRBJ1-1, the CDR3 gives the full variable domain: SQTIHQWPATLVQPVGSPLSLECTVEGTSNPNLYWYRQAAGRGLQLLFYSVGIGQISSEVPQNLSASRPQDRQFILSSKKLLLSDSGFYLCAFVGADTEAFFGQGTRLTVV.

The rearrangement links TRBV5-6 to TRBJ2-2, with a weak D call TRBD2 (5 bases). V lost 1 base, J lost 2 bases, and 6 bases lay in between. The CDR3 runs to 14 residues. Per the germline V gene, CDR1 is SGHDT and CDR2 is YYEEEE. The chain's CDR3 is CASSLPGNTGELFF. As DNA, the CDR3 is TGTGCCAGCAGCTTGCCGGGAAACACCGGGGAGCTGTTTTTT.

The V and J genes are TRBV9 and TRBJ1-1, with D tentatively TRBD1 (6 bases). CDR3 size: 14 residues. Germline-derived CDR1 and CDR2 are SGDLS and YYNGEE. The V end was cut by 4 bases, the J end by 1 base, with 11 bases between. The chain's CDR3 is CASSFNRENTEAFF. In nucleotides, the CDR3 is TGTGCCAGCAGCTTTAACAGGGAGAACACTGAAGCTTTCTTT.